This T cell receptor (beta chain) was identified during a study of shared clonotypes between healthy human individuals. CDR1 SGHRS and CDR2 YFSETQ come from the germline V gene. Between the trimmed V and J ends, which lost 0 bases and 1 base, there was a span of 7 bases. The CDR3 spans 14 residues. Measured with immunoSEQ multiplex PCR; TCRdb has only the in-frame clones, and not every one. The profile shows about 1 million clones, around 76% of them singletons. The sequenced sample consisted of memory CD4+ T cells sorted from blood. Described subset: CD45RA-negative fraction. The sequence was obtained from a man between 18 and 29 years old in good health. This sequence joins TRBV5-1 and TRBJ1-1; D remains unclear. As DNA, the CDR3 is TGCGCCAGCAGCTTGGAGAAGGGGAACACTGAAGCTTTCTTT. Amino acids: CASSLEKGNTEAFF.